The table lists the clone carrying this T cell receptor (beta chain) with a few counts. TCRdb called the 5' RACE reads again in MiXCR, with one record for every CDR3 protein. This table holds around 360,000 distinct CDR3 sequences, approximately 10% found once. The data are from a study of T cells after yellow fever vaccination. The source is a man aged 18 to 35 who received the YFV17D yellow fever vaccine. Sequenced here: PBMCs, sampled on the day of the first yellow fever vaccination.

CDR3 loop: CASSLVGYFEETQYF. Written as DNA, the CDR3 is TGTGCCAGCAGCTTAGTAGGCTACTTCGAAGAGACCCAGTACTTC. The chain couples TRBV7-9 to TRBJ2-5; D is unclear. V was trimmed by 1 base and J by 3 bases, leaving 12 bases between them. The germline V gene encodes CDR1 SEHNR and CDR2 FQNEAQ (reference sequence). CDR3 length: 15 residues.